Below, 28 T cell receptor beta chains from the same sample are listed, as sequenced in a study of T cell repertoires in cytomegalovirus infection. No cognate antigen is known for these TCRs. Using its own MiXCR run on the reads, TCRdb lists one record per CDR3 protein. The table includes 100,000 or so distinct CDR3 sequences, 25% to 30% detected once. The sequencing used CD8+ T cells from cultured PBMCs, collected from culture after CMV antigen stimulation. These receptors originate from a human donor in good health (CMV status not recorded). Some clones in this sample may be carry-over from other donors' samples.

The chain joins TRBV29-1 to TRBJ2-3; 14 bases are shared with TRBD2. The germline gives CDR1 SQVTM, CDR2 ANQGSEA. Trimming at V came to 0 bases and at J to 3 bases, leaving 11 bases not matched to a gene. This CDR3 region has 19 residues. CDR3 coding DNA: TGCAGCGTTGAAGATCTTCCCGAGACTAGCGGGGGGGCGACAGATACGCAGTATTTT. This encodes CSVEDLPETSGGATDTQYF.

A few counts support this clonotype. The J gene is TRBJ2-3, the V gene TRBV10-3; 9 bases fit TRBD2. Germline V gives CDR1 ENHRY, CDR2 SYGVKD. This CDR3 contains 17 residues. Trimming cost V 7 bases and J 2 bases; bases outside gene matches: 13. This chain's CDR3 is CAITGGGEGFYTDTQYF. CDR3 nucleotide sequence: TGTGCCATCACCGGCGGGGGGGAAGGATTTTACACAGATACGCAGTATTTT.

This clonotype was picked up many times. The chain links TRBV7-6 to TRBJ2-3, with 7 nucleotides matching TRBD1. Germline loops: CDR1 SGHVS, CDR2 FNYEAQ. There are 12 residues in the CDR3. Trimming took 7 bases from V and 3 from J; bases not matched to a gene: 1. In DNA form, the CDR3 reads TGTGCCAGCACCAGGGGGACAGATACGCAGTATTTT. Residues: CASTRGTDTQYF.

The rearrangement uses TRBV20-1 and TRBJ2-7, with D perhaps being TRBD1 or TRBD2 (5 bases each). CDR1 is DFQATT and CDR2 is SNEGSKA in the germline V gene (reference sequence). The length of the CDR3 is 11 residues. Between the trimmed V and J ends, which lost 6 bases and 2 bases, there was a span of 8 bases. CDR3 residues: CSAADTYEQYF. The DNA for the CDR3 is TGCAGTGCAGCGGACACCTACGAGCAGTACTTC.

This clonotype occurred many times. As DNA, the CDR3 is TGTGCCAGCAGTACGGACATCTCCTACGAGCAGTACTTC. This translates into CASSTDISYEQYF. This chain joins TRBV12-3 or TRBV12-4 and TRBJ2-7, with a weak D call TRBD1 (5 bases). V was clipped by 5 bases and J by 0 bases, with 8 bases between them. This CDR3 has 13 residues.

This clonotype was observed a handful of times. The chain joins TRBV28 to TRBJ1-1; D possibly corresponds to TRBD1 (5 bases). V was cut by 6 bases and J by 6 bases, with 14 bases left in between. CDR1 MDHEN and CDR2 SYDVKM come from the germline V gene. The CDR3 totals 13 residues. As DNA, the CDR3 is TGTGCCAGCAGCATTTGGGGCGGGGCTGAAGCTTTCTTT. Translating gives CASSIWGGAEAFF.

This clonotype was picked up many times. The DNA of the CDR3 is TGTGCCAGCAGTTTCAGGGAAAATGCCAAAAACATTCAGTACTTC. Translated, it gives CASSFRENAKNIQYF. This chain uses TRBV12-3 or TRBV12-4 with TRBJ2-4, with TRBD1 as a possible D gene (5 bases). V was trimmed by 3 bases and J by 1 base, leaving 10 bases between them. This CDR3 comprises 15 residues.

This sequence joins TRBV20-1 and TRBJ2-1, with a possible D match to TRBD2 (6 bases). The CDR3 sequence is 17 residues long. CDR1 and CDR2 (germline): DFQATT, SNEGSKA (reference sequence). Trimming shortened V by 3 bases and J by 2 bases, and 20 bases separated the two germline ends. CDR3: CSASRGMGSWAYNEQFF. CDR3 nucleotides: TGCAGTGCTAGCCGGGGGATGGGCAGCTGGGCCTACAATGAGCAGTTCTTC.

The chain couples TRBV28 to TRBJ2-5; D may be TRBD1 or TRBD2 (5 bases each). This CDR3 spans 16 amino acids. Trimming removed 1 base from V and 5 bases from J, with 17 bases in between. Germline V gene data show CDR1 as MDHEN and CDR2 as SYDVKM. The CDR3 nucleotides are TGTGCCAGCAGTTTATCATCCGCCGGGGCCGAGGAGACCCAGTACTTC. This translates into CASSLSSAGAEETQYF.

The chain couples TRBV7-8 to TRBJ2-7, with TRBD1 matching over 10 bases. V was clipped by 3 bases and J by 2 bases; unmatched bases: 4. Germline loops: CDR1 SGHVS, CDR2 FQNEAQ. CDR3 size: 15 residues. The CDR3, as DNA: TGTGCCAGCAGCTTCAGGGACAGGGGACCCTACGAGCAGTACGTC. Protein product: CASSFRDRGPYEQYV.

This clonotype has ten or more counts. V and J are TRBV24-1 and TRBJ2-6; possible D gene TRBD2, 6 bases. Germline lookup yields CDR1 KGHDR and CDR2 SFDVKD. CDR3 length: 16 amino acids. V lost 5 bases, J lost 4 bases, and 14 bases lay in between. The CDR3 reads CATSGDGGSGANVLTF. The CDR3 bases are TGTGCCACCAGTGGGGACGGGGGAAGCGGGGCCAACGTCCTGACTTTC.

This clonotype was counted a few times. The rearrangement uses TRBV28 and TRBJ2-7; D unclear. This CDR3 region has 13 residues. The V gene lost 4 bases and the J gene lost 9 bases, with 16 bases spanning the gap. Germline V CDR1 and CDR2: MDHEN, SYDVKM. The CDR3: CASSSPVGLGQYF. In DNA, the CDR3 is TGTGCCAGCAGTTCCCCGGTCGGGTTGGGGCAGTACTTC.

This CDR3 reads CASSLVAGGYNEQFF. CDR3 DNA sequence: TGTGCCAGCAGCTTAGTGGCGGGGGGCTACAATGAGCAGTTCTTC. The chain has TRBV7-9 and TRBJ2-1; TRBD2 matches at 8 bases. Germline CDR1 and CDR2: SEHNR and FQNEAQ (reference sequence). With V trimmed by 1 base and J by 3 bases, 2 bases remained unmatched. This CDR3 has 15 residues. The full variable domain, with the rest looked up from reference TRBV7-9 and TRBJ2-1, is DTGVSQNPRHKITKRGQNVTFRCDPISEHNRLYWYRQTLGQGPEFLTYFQNEAQLEKSRLLSDRFSAERPKGSFSTLEIQRTEQGDSAMYLCASSLVAGGYNEQFFGPGTRLTVL.

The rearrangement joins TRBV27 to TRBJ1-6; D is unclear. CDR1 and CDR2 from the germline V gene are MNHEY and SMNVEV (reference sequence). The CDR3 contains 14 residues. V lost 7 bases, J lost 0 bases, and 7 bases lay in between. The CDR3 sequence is CASIGSSYNSPLHF. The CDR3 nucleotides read TGTGCCAGCATCGGGAGCTCCTATAATTCACCCCTCCACTTT.

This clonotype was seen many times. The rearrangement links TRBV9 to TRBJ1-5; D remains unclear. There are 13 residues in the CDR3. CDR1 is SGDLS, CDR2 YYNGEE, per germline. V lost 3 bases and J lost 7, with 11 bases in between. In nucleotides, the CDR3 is TGTGCCAGCAGCGGCGAGGGCGAACAGCCCCAGCATTTT. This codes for CASSGEGEQPQHF.

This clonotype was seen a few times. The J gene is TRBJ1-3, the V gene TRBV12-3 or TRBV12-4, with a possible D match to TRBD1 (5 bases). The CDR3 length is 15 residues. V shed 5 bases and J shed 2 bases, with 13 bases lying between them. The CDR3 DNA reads TGTGCCAGCAGTCACGGGGGTTCCGCTGGAAACACCATATATTTT. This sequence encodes CASSHGGSAGNTIYF.

The CDR3 DNA reads as TGTGCCAGCAGTTCACAGATCCTCAGCACAGATACGCAGTATTTT. Protein: CASSSQILSTDTQYF. The chain is built from TRBV27 and TRBJ2-3, with D uncertain. The CDR3 length is 15 residues. Between the trimmed V and J ends, which lost 4 bases and 0 bases, there was a span of 11 bases. The germline gives CDR1 MNHEY, CDR2 SMNVEV (reference sequence).

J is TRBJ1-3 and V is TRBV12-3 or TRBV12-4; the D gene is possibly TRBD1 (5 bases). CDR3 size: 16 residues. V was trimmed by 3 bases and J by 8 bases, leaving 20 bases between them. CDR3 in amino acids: CASSFPPRGREDTIYF. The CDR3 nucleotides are TGTGCCAGCAGTTTTCCTCCACGGGGGAGAGAGGACACCATATATTTT.

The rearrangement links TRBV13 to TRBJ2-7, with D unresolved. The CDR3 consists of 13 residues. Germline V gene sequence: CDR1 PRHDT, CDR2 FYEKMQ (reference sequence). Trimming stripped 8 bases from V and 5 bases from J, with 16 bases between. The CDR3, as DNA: TGTGCCAGCTCCGAGGCCCCGGGTAACGAGCAGTACTTC. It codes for CASSEAPGNEQYF.

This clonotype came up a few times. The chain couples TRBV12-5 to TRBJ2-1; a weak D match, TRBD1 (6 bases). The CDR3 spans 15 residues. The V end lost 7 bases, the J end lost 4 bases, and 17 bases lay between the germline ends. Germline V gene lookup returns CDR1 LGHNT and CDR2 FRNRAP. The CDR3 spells CASATDPGAYNEQFF. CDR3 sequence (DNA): TGTGCTAGTGCCACGGACCCAGGGGCTTACAATGAGCAGTTCTTC. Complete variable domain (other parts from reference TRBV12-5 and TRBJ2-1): DARVTQTPRHKVTEMGQEVTMRCQPILGHNTVFWYRQTMMQGLELLAYFRNRAPLDDSGMPKDRFSAEMPDATLATLKIQPSEPRDSAVYFCASATDPGAYNEQFFGPGTRLTVL.

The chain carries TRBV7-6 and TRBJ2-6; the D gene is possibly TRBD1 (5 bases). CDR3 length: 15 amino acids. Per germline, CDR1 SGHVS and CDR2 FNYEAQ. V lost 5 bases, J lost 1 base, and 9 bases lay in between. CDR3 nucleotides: TGTGCCAGCAGCACCCGACAGTCTGGGGCCAACGTCCTGACTTTC. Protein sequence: CASSTRQSGANVLTF.

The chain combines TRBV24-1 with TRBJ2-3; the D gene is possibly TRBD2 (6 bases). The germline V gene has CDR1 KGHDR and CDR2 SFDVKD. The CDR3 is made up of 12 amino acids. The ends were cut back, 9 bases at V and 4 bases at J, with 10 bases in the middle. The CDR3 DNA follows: TGTGCCACCGGGGGGACTGCAGATACGCAGTATTTT. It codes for CATGGTADTQYF.

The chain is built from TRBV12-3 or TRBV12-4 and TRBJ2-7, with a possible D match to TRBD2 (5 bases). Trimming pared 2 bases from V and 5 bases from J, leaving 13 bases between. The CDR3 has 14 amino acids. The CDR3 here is CASSLRGIRDEQYF. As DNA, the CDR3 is TGTGCCAGCAGTTTAAGAGGGATACGCGACGAGCAGTACTTC.

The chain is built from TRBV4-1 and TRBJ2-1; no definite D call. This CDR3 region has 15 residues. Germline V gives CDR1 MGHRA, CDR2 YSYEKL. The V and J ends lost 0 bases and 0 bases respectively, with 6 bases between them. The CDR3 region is CASSQDTPSYNEQFF. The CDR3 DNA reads TGCGCCAGCAGCCAAGATACTCCCTCCTACAATGAGCAGTTCTTC.

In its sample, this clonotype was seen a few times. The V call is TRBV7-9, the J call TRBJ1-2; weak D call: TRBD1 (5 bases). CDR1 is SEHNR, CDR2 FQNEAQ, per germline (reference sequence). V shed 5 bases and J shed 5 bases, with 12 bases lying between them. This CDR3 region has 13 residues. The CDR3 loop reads CASSPTGLYGYTF. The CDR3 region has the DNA TGTGCCAGCAGCCCAACGGGGCTATATGGCTACACCTTC.

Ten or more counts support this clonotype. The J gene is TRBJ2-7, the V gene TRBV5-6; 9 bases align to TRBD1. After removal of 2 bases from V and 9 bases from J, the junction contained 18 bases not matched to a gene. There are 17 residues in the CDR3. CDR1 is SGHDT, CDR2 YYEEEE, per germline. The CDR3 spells CASSLGWGTGPKGGQYF. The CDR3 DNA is TGTGCCAGCAGCTTAGGATGGGGGACAGGGCCCAAGGGTGGGCAGTACTTC.

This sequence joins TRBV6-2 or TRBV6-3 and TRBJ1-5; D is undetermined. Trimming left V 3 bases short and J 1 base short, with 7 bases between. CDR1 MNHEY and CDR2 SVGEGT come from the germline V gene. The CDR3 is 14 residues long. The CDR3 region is CASSYWGSNQPQHF. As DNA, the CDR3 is TGTGCCAGCAGTTATTGGGGAAGCAATCAGCCCCAGCATTTT.

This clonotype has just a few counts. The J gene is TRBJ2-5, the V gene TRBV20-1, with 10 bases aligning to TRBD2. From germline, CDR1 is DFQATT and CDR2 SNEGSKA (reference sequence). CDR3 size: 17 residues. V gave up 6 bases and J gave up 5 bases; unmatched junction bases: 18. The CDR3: CSAGGGASGGRGETQYF. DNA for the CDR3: TGCAGTGCGGGAGGGGGGGCTAGCGGGGGCCGTGGGGAGACCCAGTACTTC.